Below, 30 T cell receptor beta chains from the same sample are listed, as sequenced in a study of T cells after yellow fever vaccination. Each CDR3 protein gets one entry after TCRdb re-called the 5' RACE reads with MiXCR. The table has roughly 300,000 distinct CDR3 sequences, about 6.6% seen once. Sample: PBMCs, taken 35 to 50 days after the first yellow fever vaccination. These receptors came from a man aged 18 to 29 who received the YFV17D yellow fever vaccine.

This clonotype was observed at least ten times. V is TRBV3-1 and J is TRBJ1-6; a weak D match, TRBD1 (5 bases). V lost 0 bases to trimming and J lost 6 bases, with 9 bases between them. The CDR3 spans 15 residues. Germline CDR1 LGHDT, CDR2 YNNKEL (reference sequence). CDR3 sequence reads: CASSQDPQVNSPLHF. The CDR3, as DNA: TGTGCCAGCAGCCAAGATCCACAGGTTAATTCACCCCTCCACTTT. The full variable domain, in which reference TRBV3-1 and TRBJ1-6 provide the parts outside the CDR3, is DTAVSQTPKYLVTQMGNDKSIKCEQNLGHDTMYWYKQDSKKFLKIMFSYNNKELIINETVPNRFSPKSPDKAHLNLHINSLELGDSAVYFCASSQDPQVNSPLHFGNGTRLTVT.

This clonotype was seen only a few times. The chain recombines TRBV28 with TRBJ2-5, with 14 positions matching TRBD2. This CDR3 is 19 amino acids long. Germline V gene sequence: CDR1 MDHEN, CDR2 SYDVKM. V lost 6 bases to trimming and J lost 1 base; unmatched junction nucleotides: 13. The CDR3 DNA follows: TGTGCCAGCAGGGGGACCGGGACTAGCGGGGGAAATAGCCAAGAGACCCAGTACTTC. Translation gives CASRGTGTSGGNSQETQYF.

V gene TRBV6-1 combines with J gene TRBJ1-2; 10 bases agree with TRBD1. V gave up 6 bases and J gave up 5 bases; unmatched junction bases: 9. CDR1 is MNHNS and CDR2 is SASEGT in the germline V gene. The CDR3 is made up of 15 amino acids. In nucleotides, the CDR3 is TGTGCCAGCAGCCCCGGACAGGGGGAGGCGTATGGCTACACCTTC. Translated: CASSPGQGEAYGYTF.

This clonotype was counted between two and nine times. V gene TRBV3-1 combines with J gene TRBJ2-3; 12 positions agree with TRBD1. J was trimmed by 4 bases and V by 4 bases; bases with no gene match: 9. CDR1 is LGHDT and CDR2 is YNNKEL in the germline V gene (reference sequence). The CDR3 contains 17 residues. This CDR3 is CASSLSGTGGASDTQYF. The CDR3 nucleotides are TGTGCCAGCAGCCTATCCGGGACAGGGGGCGCGTCAGATACGCAGTATTTT.

This clonotype has only a few counts. V usage is TRBV7-9 and J usage is TRBJ2-5; 8 bases line up with TRBD1. V trimming: 3 bases; J trimming: 7 bases; junction bases outside the gene matches: 13. The CDR3 loop spans 16 amino acids. Germline values: CDR1 SEHNR, CDR2 FQNEAQ (reference sequence). CDR3 amino acids: CASSFNDRGNGGTQYF. The CDR3 DNA sequence: TGTGCCAGCAGCTTTAACGACAGGGGTAATGGTGGGACCCAGTACTTC.

This clonotype was seen repeatedly, ten times or more. This chain connects TRBV7-2 to TRBJ2-5; 9 nucleotides line up with TRBD1. The V segment lost 1 base and the J segment 5 bases; nucleotides outside the gene matches: 5. CDR1 is SGHTA and CDR2 is FQGNSA in the germline V gene. The CDR3 consists of 15 residues. The CDR3 DNA sequence: TGTGCCAGCAGCTTAGGGACAGGGGCGCGCGAGACCCAGTACTTC. Translation gives CASSLGTGARETQYF.

This clonotype was seen only a few times. The V and J genes are TRBV11-2 and TRBJ2-5; no reliable D call. Germline loops: CDR1 SGHAT, CDR2 FQNNGV. This CDR3 spans 12 amino acids. Trimming removed 8 bases at V and 4 bases at J, with 11 bases between. The CDR3 region is CASAYARETQYF. In DNA form, the CDR3 reads TGTGCCAGCGCTTACGCCCGAGAGACCCAGTACTTC.

The V call is TRBV4-1, the J call TRBJ2-7; D is perhaps TRBD2 (6 bases). The CDR3 runs 17 residues. Trimming shortened V by 0 bases and J by 0 bases, and 15 bases separated the two germline ends. Germline-derived CDR1 and CDR2 are MGHRA and YSYEKL. As DNA, the CDR3 is TGCGCCAGCAGCCAAGATCTTCGGAGGGGCCCCTCCTACGAGCAGTACTTC. Protein sequence: CASSQDLRRGPSYEQYF.

This clonotype was counted at least ten times. The chain carries TRBV6-5 and TRBJ2-3; D not certain. The CDR3 totals 13 residues. The germline V gene encodes CDR1 MNHEY and CDR2 SVGAGI. V was pared by 7 bases and J by 6 bases, with 14 bases between. The CDR3 loop reads CASTPLAGDTQYF. As DNA, the CDR3 is TGTGCCAGCACCCCATTAGCTGGGGATACGCAGTATTTT.

This clonotype was recorded a few times. This chain joins TRBV19 and TRBJ1-1, with D possibly TRBD1 on 5 matching bases. Per germline, CDR1 LNHDA and CDR2 SQIVND (reference sequence). Between the trimmed V and J ends, which lost 8 bases and 4 bases, there was a span of 8 bases. This CDR3 region has 11 residues. Written as DNA, the CDR3 is TGTGCCAGTCAGAGGGGCACTGAAGCTTTCTTT. It yields the protein CASQRGTEAFF.

A few counts support this clonotype. J is TRBJ2-4 and V is TRBV5-1; 9 bases fit TRBD1. Germline V gene sequence: CDR1 SGHRS, CDR2 YFSETQ. The CDR3 sequence is 15 residues long. V was clipped by 1 base and J by 14 bases; unmatched bases: 13. For the CDR3, the DNA is TGCGCCAGCAGCTTGCTGCCGGGACAGGGCATCTCCAAGTACTTC. Translation gives CASSLLPGQGISKYF.

In DNA, the CDR3 is TGTGCCTGGAATGGGGTTTTCTTCACCGGGGAGCTGTTTTTT. Translated, it gives CAWNGVFFTGELFF. V usage is TRBV30 and J usage is TRBJ2-2; D is unresolved. With 4 bases removed from V and 4 bases from J, the gap between germline ends came to 13 bases. Germline V gene data show CDR1 as GTSNPN and CDR2 as SVGIG (reference sequence). This CDR3 region has 14 residues.

The CDR3 DNA reads TGTGCCAGCTCACCGAGAGACAGGATCCCCGAGCAGTACTTC. This encodes CASSPRDRIPEQYF. This chain connects TRBV18 to TRBJ2-7; D is possibly TRBD1 (6 bases). CDR1 and CDR2 from the germline V gene are KGHSH and LQKENI. The CDR3 totals 14 residues. The ends were cut back, 3 bases at V and 6 bases at J, with 15 bases in the middle.

The table lists this clonotype with a few counts. The CDR3 nucleotides read TGTGCCAGCAGCCCTTATCGGACTACCCTCTACAATGAGCAGTTCTTC. Its translation is CASSPYRTTLYNEQFF. This chain connects TRBV7-3 to TRBJ2-1; D perhaps matches TRBD2 (6 bases). Germline assignment: CDR1 SGHTA and CDR2 FQGTGA. Trimming pared 5 bases from V and 3 bases from J, leaving 17 bases between. The CDR3 is 16 residues long.

The chain has TRBV3-1 and TRBJ1-5; TRBD1 might be the D (6 bases). This CDR3 region has 14 residues. In germline, CDR1 is LGHDT, CDR2 YNNKEL (reference sequence). V lost 4 bases, J lost 8 bases, and 15 bases lay in between. The CDR3 loop reads CASSLSGAGKPQHF. DNA of the CDR3: TGTGCCAGCAGCCTTTCGGGGGCGGGGAAGCCCCAGCATTTT.

The J gene is TRBJ2-2, the V gene TRBV19; D uncertain. The CDR3 has 14 residues. Trimming took off 3 bases at V and 5 bases at J, with 10 bases between the two ends. Germline CDR1 LNHDA, CDR2 SQIVND (reference sequence). The CDR3 DNA follows: TGTGCCAGTAGTATCTATCGTAGGACCGGGGAGCTGTTTTTT. Translated, it gives CASSIYRRTGELFF.

Regarding this clonotype: The missing conserved phenylalanine or tryptophan at the end of this CDR3 makes a read error likely. The CDR3 spells CASSFQGNQQYS. The CDR3 region has the DNA TGTGCCAGCAGCTTCCAGGGTAATCAGCAGTACTCC. The chain couples TRBV7-9 to TRBJ2-7; TRBD1 might be the D (5 bases). The CDR3 loop spans 12 amino acids. The germline gives CDR1 SEHNR, CDR2 FQNEAQ (reference sequence). The V end was cut by 3 bases, the J end by 8 bases, with 11 bases between.

This clonotype was found many times. The chain recombines TRBV20-1 with TRBJ1-2, with TRBD1 identical over 9 bases. The CDR3 is 18 residues long. The V gene end was trimmed by 3 bases and the J gene end by 1 base; junction bases not matched to a gene: 15. Germline values: CDR1 DFQATT, CDR2 SNEGSKA (reference sequence). Written as DNA, the CDR3 is TGCAGTGCTAGGCCCCCTCGGACAGGGGCTCCCCGTAACTATGGCTACACCTTC. It is translated as CSARPPRTGAPRNYGYTF.

This chain joins TRBV5-5 and TRBJ2-1, with D uncertain. The germline gives CDR1 SGHKS, CDR2 YYEKEE (reference sequence). V was cut by 0 bases and J by 6 bases, with 10 bases left in between. This CDR3 spans 14 amino acids. CDR3 sequence (DNA): TGTGCCAGCAGCTTGGAATGGGCCTCCAATGAGCAGTTCTTC. It specifies CASSLEWASNEQFF.

Regarding this clonotype: The junction shows a germline mismatch at one end, possibly a read error. The genes are TRBV7-7 and TRBJ2-4; D gene uncertain. The CDR3 totals 13 residues. Germline lookup yields CDR1 SSHAT and CDR2 FNYEAQ (reference sequence). The CDR3, as DNA: TGTGCTAGCAGCTTACGGGCTGGGAACATTCAGTACTTC. Translation gives CASSLRAGNIQYF.

This clonotype has a handful of counts. This chain links TRBV7-3 with TRBJ2-6; possibly TRBD1 for D (6 bases). This CDR3 is 16 amino acids long. The V and J ends lost 5 bases and 2 bases respectively, with 13 bases between them. Germline V gene lookup returns CDR1 SGHTA and CDR2 FQGTGA. CDR3 sequence: CASSRQGTAGANVLTF. DNA for the CDR3: TGTGCCAGCAGCCGTCAGGGGACCGCTGGGGCCAACGTCCTGACTTTC.

The genes are TRBV12-3 or TRBV12-4 and TRBJ2-1, with unresolved D. Deletions cut 7 bases from V and 4 bases from J, with 8 bases between. The CDR3 has 12 amino acids. CDR3 bases: TGTGCCAGCAATAAGCGTTACAATGAGCAGTTCTTC. Its protein product is CASNKRYNEQFF.

This clonotype appeared many times. This rearrangement joins TRBV15 to TRBJ2-7; TRBD2 is a possible D gene (6 bases). V was trimmed by 4 bases and J by 6 bases, leaving 19 bases between them. CDR1 is LNHNV, CDR2 YYDKDF, per germline (reference sequence). CDR3 length: 15 residues. The DNA for the CDR3 is TGTGCCACCAGCACGGGCGGGGAAGGGCTAAGCGAGCAGTACTTC. This sequence encodes CATSTGGEGLSEQYF.

This clonotype was counted only a few times. The chain uses TRBV28 and TRBJ2-7; 10 bases match TRBD1. Germline V gene data show CDR1 as MDHEN and CDR2 as SYDVKM. V shed 4 bases and J 3 bases; nucleotides not matched to a gene: 9. The CDR3 spans 16 residues. CDR3: CASSSDRGTDNYEQYF. CDR3 DNA: TGTGCCAGCAGTTCGGACAGGGGGACCGATAACTACGAGCAGTACTTC.

This clonotype was seen a handful of times. This chain links TRBV9 with TRBJ2-6; tentative D call: TRBD1 (6 bases). CDR3 size: 20 residues. V was pared by 4 bases and J by 4 bases, with 27 bases between. Germline V gives CDR1 SGDLS, CDR2 YYNGEE. CDR3 region: CASSPGLGALATSGANVLTF. CDR3 nucleotide sequence: TGTGCCAGCAGCCCAGGATTGGGGGCCCTAGCCACGTCGGGGGCCAACGTCCTGACTTTC. Supplemented by reference TRBV9 and TRBJ2-6, the full variable domain reads DSGVTQTPKHLITATGQRVTLRCSPRSGDLSVYWYQQSLDQGLQFLIQYYNGEERAKGNILERFSAQQFPDLHSELNLSSLELGDSALYFCASSPGLGALATSGANVLTFGAGSRLTVL.

This clonotype has a count of ten or more. The genes are TRBV12-3 or TRBV12-4 and TRBJ1-2, with D perhaps TRBD1 (6 bases). CDR3 length: 13 residues. V lost 6 bases, J lost 5 bases, and 13 bases lay in between. The CDR3 sequence: CASSPTGQYGYTF. The CDR3 nucleotides read TGTGCCAGCAGCCCGACAGGCCAGTATGGCTACACCTTC.

This clonotype turned up a few times. This chain joins TRBV25-1 and TRBJ1-5; possibly TRBD1 for D (6 bases). Germline-derived CDR1 and CDR2 are MGHDK and SYGVNS. The germline V and J ends were trimmed by 6 bases and 7 bases, with 13 bases remaining between them. The CDR3 is made up of 13 amino acids. As DNA, the CDR3 is TGTGCCAGCAGAGGAGGGGGGGGCCAGCCCCAGCATTTT. Amino acids: CASRGGGGQPQHF.

The chain is built from TRBV11-2 and TRBJ1-2, with 10 bases lining up with TRBD1. CDR1 and CDR2 from the germline V gene are SGHAT and FQNNGV. The CDR3 is 16 residues long. With V trimmed by 3 bases and J by 3 bases, 7 bases remained unmatched. CDR3 DNA: TGTGCCAGCAGCTTGACGACGGGACAGGGGCACTATGGCTACACCTTC. It codes for CASSLTTGQGHYGYTF.

The chain has TRBV11-1 and TRBJ1-4; D is unclear. Deletions cut 5 bases from V and 0 bases from J, with 22 bases between. The germline gives CDR1 SGHAT, CDR2 FQDESV (reference sequence). The CDR3 runs 19 residues. The CDR3 DNA sequence: TGTGCCAGCAGCCCCCCCCAGTCGGGCGCCTTTGCAACTAATGAAAAACTGTTTTTT. Translated, it gives CASSPPQSGAFATNEKLFF.

The chain joins TRBV6-2 or TRBV6-3 to TRBJ2-4; D uncertain. Trimming removed 3 bases from V and 0 bases from J, with 9 bases in between. The CDR3 runs 15 residues. Germline CDR1 reads MNHEY; CDR2 reads SVGEGT. The CDR3 loop is CASSYLDLAKNIQYF. CDR3 sequence (DNA): TGTGCCAGCAGTTATCTAGACCTAGCCAAAAACATTCAGTACTTC.